This passage covers 28 T cell receptor beta chains from one sample sequenced in a study of cytomegalovirus exposure and HLA in healthy donors. The study ran its PCR with 60 Vbeta and 13 Jbeta primers. The data were produced by immunoSEQ multiplex PCR, yet TCRdb's version contains in-frame clones alone and is incomplete. The table includes around 96,000 clones, around 60% detected once. Material for sequencing was PBMCs. These receptors came from a man between 60 and 75 years old in good health and CMV-seronegative.

The chain has TRBV11-2 and TRBJ1-6; D possibly corresponds to TRBD1 (5 bases). Trimming cost V 2 bases and J 10 bases, with 15 bases left between them. CDR3 size: 15 residues. The germline CDR1 and CDR2 sequences are SGHAT and FQNNGV. CDR3 coding DNA: TGTGCCAGCAGCTTAATACCAGGGTATGCATCACCCCTCCACTTT. The encoded protein is CASSLIPGYASPLHF.

V gene TRBV2 combines with J gene TRBJ1-1, with D hard to call. The CDR3 spans 15 residues. The V end lost 6 bases, the J end lost 5 bases, and 19 bases lay between the germline ends. Germline V lookup: CDR1 SNHLY, CDR2 FYNNEI. CDR3 nucleotides: TGTGCCAGCAGGGCTGCATTCTTCACGAAGACTGAAGCTTTCTTT. Translated, it gives CASRAAFFTKTEAFF.

The chain is built from TRBV6-5 and TRBJ1-2; D gene ambiguous. This CDR3 contains 14 residues. The ends were cut back, 0 bases at V and 3 bases at J, with 8 bases in the middle. Germline V gene sequence: CDR1 MNHEY, CDR2 SVGAGI. The CDR3 DNA reads as TGTGCCAGCAGTTACTCGGCAGGATACTATGGCTACACCTTC. This encodes CASSYSAGYYGYTF.

This clone was found a few times. CDR3 region: CASSRLAGGPVNEQFF. The CDR3 DNA reads as TGTGCCAGTAGTAGACTAGCGGGAGGGCCAGTCAATGAGCAGTTCTTC. This chain joins TRBV19 and TRBJ2-1, with TRBD2 matching over 14 bases. Germline lookup yields CDR1 LNHDA and CDR2 SQIVND (reference sequence). The CDR3 spans 16 residues. J lost 6 bases, V lost 4 bases, and 5 bases had no gene match.

This clone has a single count. The genes are TRBV5-1 and TRBJ2-6; D gene uncertain. There are 16 residues in the CDR3. Between the trimmed V and J ends, which lost 1 base and 2 bases, there was a span of 10 bases. Per germline, CDR1 SGHRS and CDR2 YFSETQ. This chain's CDR3 is CASSLPGSAGANVLTF. CDR3 nucleotide sequence: TGCGCCAGCAGCTTGCCAGGTAGTGCTGGGGCCAACGTCCTGACTTTC. The full variable domain, completed using reference TRBV5-1 and TRBJ2-6, is KAGVTQTPRYLIKTRGQQVTLSCSPISGHRSVSWYQQTPGQGLQFLFEYFSETQRNKGNFPGRFSGRQFSNSRSEMNVSTLELGDSALYLCASSLPGSAGANVLTFGAGSRLTVL.

The V and J genes are TRBV4-1 and TRBJ2-7; possible D gene TRBD1, 5 bases. The CDR3 totals 15 residues. Trimming took off 3 bases at V and 1 base at J, with 13 bases between the two ends. Germline V gene sequence: CDR1 MGHRA, CDR2 YSYEKL. The CDR3 DNA sequence: TGCGCCAGCAGCCAGCTACTACAGGATTCCTACGAGCAGTACTTC. It yields the protein CASSQLLQDSYEQYF.

The chain is built from TRBV18 and TRBJ2-1; TRBD1 matches at 8 bases. CDR3 length equals 17 residues. Germline trimming cut 4 bases from V and 2 bases from J; bases unmatched to any gene: 10. CDR1 and CDR2 (germline): KGHSH, LQKENI. The CDR3 reads CASSRGQGGLAYNEQFF. CDR3 nucleotide sequence: TGTGCCAGCTCACGCGGACAGGGCGGTTTGGCCTACAATGAGCAGTTCTTC.

CDR3 sequence (DNA): TGTGCCAGCAGTGAAAGGGGATTGACCGGGGAGCTGTTTTTT. This encodes CASSERGLTGELFF. V usage is TRBV2 and J usage is TRBJ2-2; possibly TRBD1 for D (5 bases). The CDR3 totals 14 residues. Trimming pared 2 bases from V and 5 bases from J, leaving 9 bases between. Looked up from germline, CDR1 is SNHLY and CDR2 is FYNNEI.

V and J are TRBV29-1 and TRBJ1-1, with 7 bases lining up with TRBD1. Germline CDR1 SQVTM, CDR2 ANQGSEA. Trimming took 6 bases from V and 5 from J; bases not matched to a gene: 9. The CDR3 covers 13 residues. CDR3 in DNA: TGCAGCGTCCCGCGACAGGGACAAACTGAAGCTTTCTTT. Translation gives CSVPRQGQTEAFF.

This clone came up a few times. This rearrangement joins TRBV6-1 to TRBJ2-3, with a possible D match to TRBD1 (6 bases). Between the trimmed V and J ends, which lost 8 bases and 3 bases, there was a span of 12 bases. The CDR3 loop spans 13 amino acids. Germline CDR1 is MNHNS and CDR2 is SASEGT. CDR3 protein: CASCQGWTDTQYF. The CDR3, as DNA: TGTGCCAGCTGCCAGGGGTGGACAGATACGCAGTATTTT.

The rearrangement links TRBV6-6 to TRBJ2-7, with 10 bases that match TRBD2. The CDR3 spans 16 residues. Germline trimming cut 0 bases from V and 9 bases from J; bases unmatched to any gene: 11. From germline, CDR1 is MNHNY and CDR2 SVGAGI (reference sequence). Here the CDR3 reads CASSYSPLAGETGQYF. CDR3 bases: TGTGCCAGCAGTTACTCCCCCCTAGCGGGGGAGACAGGGCAGTACTTC.

V gene TRBV5-1 combines with J gene TRBJ2-3; 9 bases fit TRBD1. Trimming took 4 bases from V and 4 from J; bases not matched to a gene: 10. The length of the CDR3 is 16 residues. In germline, CDR1 is SGHRS, CDR2 YFSETQ. The CDR3 coding sequence is TGCGCCAGCAGCCAAGGGACAGGGAAGATTTCAGATACGCAGTATTTT. Amino acids: CASSQGTGKISDTQYF.

CDR3 sequence reads: CASSQGLAASQETQYF. The DNA for the CDR3 is TGTGCCAGCAGCCAGGGACTAGCGGCCTCTCAAGAGACCCAGTACTTC. The chain recombines TRBV4-2 with TRBJ2-5, with 11 bases identical to TRBD2. V was pared by 3 bases and J by 2 bases, with 5 bases of the junction left unmatched. CDR3 length equals 16 residues. From germline, CDR1 is LGHNA and CDR2 YNFKEQ.

The rearrangement links TRBV7-2 to TRBJ2-5; possible D gene TRBD1, 7 bases. Germline V lookup: CDR1 SGHTA, CDR2 FQGNSA. The V and J ends lost 4 bases and 5 bases respectively, with 14 bases between them. CDR3 length: 14 amino acids. The CDR3 DNA is TGTGCCAGCAGCTCGACAGGGAGGTCGGAGACCCAGTACTTC. Its translation: CASSSTGRSETQYF.

Turning to this clone: A read error is likely, as this CDR3 ends without the conserved phenylalanine or tryptophan. This sequence joins TRBV6-5 and TRBJ1-5, with 7 bases aligning to TRBD1. The V segment lost 5 bases and the J segment 6 bases; nucleotides outside the gene matches: 4. The CDR3 contains 13 residues. CDR1 MNHEY and CDR2 SVGAGI come from the germline V gene. The chain's CDR3 is CASSPQGGQPQHS. The CDR3 region has the DNA TGTGCCAGCAGTCCTCAGGGGGGTCAGCCCCAGCATTCT.

This chain joins TRBV6-1 and TRBJ1-4; unclear D gene. CDR3 length: 15 amino acids. With 7 bases removed from V and 5 bases from J, the gap between germline ends came to 17 bases. Germline V gene sequence: CDR1 MNHNS, CDR2 SASEGT. Here the CDR3 reads CASNLGGQKNEKLFF. CDR3 sequence (DNA): TGTGCCAGCAACCTGGGCGGGCAGAAAAATGAAAAACTGTTTTTT.

V is TRBV7-3 and J is TRBJ2-1; 10 bases fit TRBD1. CDR1 and CDR2 (germline): SGHTA, FQGTGA. V gave up 8 bases and J gave up 4 bases; unmatched junction bases: 8. CDR3 length: 15 amino acids. The CDR3 bases are TGTGCCAGCGGTGAGGACAGGGGGATGTACAATGAGCAGTTCTTC. It yields the protein CASGEDRGMYNEQFF.

The V gene is TRBV7-8, the J gene TRBJ2-5, with TRBD1 matching over 8 bases. The J call may be faulty, since TRBJ2-7 better matches the DNA end. Germline loops: CDR1 SGHVS, CDR2 FQNEAQ. This CDR3 comprises 14 residues. As DNA, the CDR3 is TGTGCCAGCAGCTTAGCCGGGACAGGCTACGAGCAGTACTTC. Translating gives CASSLAGTGYEQYF.

This rearrangement joins TRBV5-1 to TRBJ1-1; maybe TRBD1 (5 bases). Trimming cost V 4 bases and J 1 base, with 8 bases left between them. From germline, CDR1 is SGHRS and CDR2 YFSETQ. The CDR3 extends over 13 amino acids. The CDR3 spells CASSEDTNTEAFF. The CDR3 DNA sequence: TGCGCCAGCAGCGAGGACACGAACACTGAAGCTTTCTTT.

The chain is built from TRBV28 and TRBJ1-2, with a possible D match to TRBD1 (6 bases). The V end was cut by 7 bases, the J end by 6 bases, with 21 bases between. Germline V gene lookup returns CDR1 MDHEN and CDR2 SYDVKM. This CDR3 has 15 amino acids. CDR3 bases: TGTGCCAGCATCGAACATTCAGGGGAAAGGAATGGCTACACCTTC. This encodes CASIEHSGERNGYTF.

The V and J genes are TRBV28 and TRBJ2-5; 8 bases map to TRBD2. Germline-derived CDR1 and CDR2 are MDHEN and SYDVKM. V gave up 5 bases and J gave up 4 bases; unmatched junction bases: 9. The CDR3 covers 15 residues. For the CDR3, the DNA is TGTGCCAGCAGTGCGGCGGGGGGCCTTGTAGAGACCCAGTACTTC. Amino acids: CASSAAGGLVETQYF.

V is TRBV28 and J is TRBJ1-3, with D tentatively TRBD1 (6 bases). Between the trimmed V and J ends, which lost 2 bases and 2 bases, there was a span of 13 bases. This CDR3 comprises 16 residues. Germline loops: CDR1 MDHEN, CDR2 SYDVKM. The CDR3 DNA reads as TGTGCCAGCAGTTTAGATAACAGGGTCACTGGAAACACCATATATTTT. This translates into CASSLDNRVTGNTIYF.

This clone was observed a handful of times. The genes are TRBV29-1 and TRBJ2-5, with 14 nucleotides matching TRBD2. This CDR3 has 14 amino acids. Per the germline V gene, CDR1 is SQVTM and CDR2 is ANQGSEA. V trimming: 4 bases; J trimming: 5 bases; junction bases outside the gene matches: 3. CDR3 protein: CSVARTSGRETQYF. The DNA of the CDR3 is TGCAGCGTTGCCCGGACTAGCGGGAGGGAGACCCAGTACTTC.

The V call is TRBV28, the J call TRBJ2-5, with a possible D match to TRBD1 (6 bases). The ends were cut back, 2 bases at V and 14 bases at J, with 15 bases in the middle. Germline loops: CDR1 MDHEN, CDR2 SYDVKM. The CDR3 loop spans 12 amino acids. CDR3 in amino acids: CASSLTGRLSYF. For the CDR3, the DNA is TGTGCCAGCAGTTTAACAGGGCGACTCTCCTACTTC.

The CDR3 DNA is TGTGCCAGCAGCCTCGGGATCGTATACGAGCAGTACTTC. The encoded protein is CASSLGIVYEQYF. The genes are TRBV7-2 and TRBJ2-7; a possible D gene is TRBD2 (5 bases). The V end lost 5 bases, the J end lost 4 bases, and 12 bases lay between the germline ends. Germline-derived CDR1 and CDR2 are SGHTA and FQGNSA. The CDR3 has 13 residues. Filled out from reference TRBV7-2 and TRBJ2-7, the complete variable domain reads GAGVSQSPSNKVTEKGKDVELRCDPISGHTALYWYRQSLGQGLEFLIYFQGNSAPDKSGLPSDRFSAERTGGSVSTLTIQRTQQEDSAVYLCASSLGIVYEQYFGPGTRLTVT.

V and J are TRBV14 and TRBJ2-1; no clear D gene. Trimming took 4 bases from V and 0 from J, leaving 13 bases between them. CDR3 size: 16 residues. Germline V gene sequence: CDR1 SGHDN, CDR2 FVKESK. The CDR3 DNA is TGTGCCAGCAGCCTAGCCAGCACTGGCTCCTACAATGAGCAGTTCTTC. As protein: CASSLASTGSYNEQFF.

This chain links TRBV19 with TRBJ1-1; TRBD1 might be the D (5 bases). Trimming left V 6 bases short and J 1 base short, with 9 bases between. This CDR3 region has 13 residues. CDR1 is LNHDA and CDR2 is SQIVND in the germline V gene (reference sequence). CDR3 DNA sequence: TGTGCCAGTAGCCGGACAAAGAACACTGAAGCTTTCTTT. This translates into CASSRTKNTEAFF.

This clone was counted only a few times. The J gene is TRBJ2-1, the V gene TRBV28; the match to TRBD2 covers 11 bases. The CDR3 length is 15 residues. Germline assignment: CDR1 MDHEN and CDR2 SYDVKM. Trimming cost V 6 bases and J 6 bases; bases outside gene matches: 7. In DNA, the CDR3 is TGTGCCAGCAGCTCCCTAGCGGGGGGCCTCAATGAGCAGTTCTTC. Translated, it gives CASSSLAGGLNEQFF.